This TCR beta chain was sequenced during a study of cytomegalovirus exposure and HLA in healthy donors. The repertoire was sequenced with immunoSEQ multiplex PCR; TCRdb's copy has only in-frame clones and lacks some. The data show a few hundred thousand clones, with around 87% seen just once and approximately 0.34% held by the top ten. The CDR3 has 15 amino acids. Germline V gives CDR1 MNHEY, CDR2 SVGAGI. The V gene end was trimmed by 4 bases and the J gene end by 3 bases; junction bases not matched to a gene: 6. The specimen sequenced was PBMCs. The rearrangement joins TRBV6-5 to TRBJ2-1, with TRBD2 matching 7 bases. The source of this sequence is a woman aged 18-30 years in good health and CMV-seronegative. The CDR3 is CASSSPGLLYNEQFF. The CDR3 nucleotides are TGTGCCAGCAGTTCCCCGGGACTACTCTACAATGAGCAGTTCTTC.